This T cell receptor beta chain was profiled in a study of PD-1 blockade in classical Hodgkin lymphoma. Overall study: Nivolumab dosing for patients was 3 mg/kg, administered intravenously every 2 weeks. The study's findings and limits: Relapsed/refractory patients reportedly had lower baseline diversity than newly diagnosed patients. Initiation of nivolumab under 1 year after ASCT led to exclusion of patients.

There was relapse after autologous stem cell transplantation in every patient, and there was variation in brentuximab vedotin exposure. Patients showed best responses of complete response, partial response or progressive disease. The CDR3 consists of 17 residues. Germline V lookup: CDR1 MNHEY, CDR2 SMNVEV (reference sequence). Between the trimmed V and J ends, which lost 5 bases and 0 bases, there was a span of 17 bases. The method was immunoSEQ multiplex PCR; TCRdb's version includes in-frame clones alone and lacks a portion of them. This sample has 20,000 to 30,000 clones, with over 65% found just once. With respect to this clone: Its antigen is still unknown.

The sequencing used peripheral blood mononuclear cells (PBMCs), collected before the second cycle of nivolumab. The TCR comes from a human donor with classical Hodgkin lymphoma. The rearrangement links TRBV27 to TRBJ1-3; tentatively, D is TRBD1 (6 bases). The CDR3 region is CASSPIQGWVSGNTIYF. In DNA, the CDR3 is TGTGCCAGCAGTCCGATACAGGGTTGGGTCTCTGGAAACACCATATATTTT.